These 30 T cell receptor beta chains share one sample of origin, sequenced in a study of cytomegalovirus exposure and HLA in healthy donors. 13 Jbeta primers and 60 Vbeta primers were used for the PCR. Libraries were prepared by immunoSEQ multiplex PCR; TCRdb keeps only in-frame clonotypes and omits some of them. This sample has about 130,000 clones, with about three quarters found just once. Sequencing input: PBMCs. Receptors originate from a woman aged 35 to 49 in good health and CMV-seronegative.

This clone was observed a few times. The CDR3 coding sequence is TGCAGCGTTGAGGAGCGGTCCTACAATGAGCAGTTCTTC. It is translated as CSVEERSYNEQFF. This rearrangement joins TRBV29-1 to TRBJ2-1, with TRBD2 as a possible D gene (5 bases). The CDR3 has 13 residues. The V end was cut by 3 bases, the J end by 1 base, with 7 bases between. Germline lookup yields CDR1 SQVTM and CDR2 ANQGSEA.

This chain uses TRBV19 with TRBJ2-3; D gene ambiguous. The V and J ends lost 5 bases and 3 bases respectively, with 18 bases between them. This CDR3 comprises 16 residues. Germline V gene lookup returns CDR1 LNHDA and CDR2 SQIVND (reference sequence). CDR3 in amino acids: CASSPIGGVGTDTQYF. CDR3 in DNA: TGTGCCAGTAGTCCCATCGGCGGAGTTGGGACAGATACGCAGTATTTT.

The chain is built from TRBV13 and TRBJ1-3, with D maybe TRBD1 (5 bases). The germline V and J ends were trimmed by 10 bases and 0 bases, with 16 bases remaining between them. The CDR3 runs 15 residues. CDR1 and CDR2 from the germline V gene are PRHDT and FYEKMQ (reference sequence). Written as DNA, the CDR3 is TGTGCCACACAGGAGGGGCCCGGCTCTGGAAACACCATATATTTT. It is translated as CATQEGPGSGNTIYF. The full variable domain, in which reference TRBV13 and TRBJ1-3 provide the parts outside the CDR3, is AAGVIQSPRHLIKEKRETATLKCYPIPRHDTVYWYQQGPGQDPQFLISFYEKMQSDKGSIPDRFSAQQFSDYHSELNMSSLELGDSALYFCATQEGPGSGNTIYFGEGSWLTVV.

The rearrangement uses TRBV6-6 and TRBJ1-4; D unclear. CDR3 length equals 15 residues. The V end lost 1 base, the J end lost 10 bases, and 16 bases lay between the germline ends. CDR1 MNHNY and CDR2 SVGAGI come from the germline V gene (reference sequence). The CDR3 here is CASSYLDGRGGKLFF. The CDR3 coding sequence is TGTGCCAGCAGTTACTTAGACGGTCGTGGAGGAAAACTGTTTTTT.

CDR3 bases: TGTGCCAGCAGTTCGGGACAGGGGGCAACTAATGAAAAACTGTTTTTT. Translation gives CASSSGQGATNEKLFF. The chain carries TRBV6-6 and TRBJ1-4; TRBD1 aligns across 11 bases. Germline loops: CDR1 MNHNY, CDR2 SVGAGI (reference sequence). Trimming cost V 4 bases and J 0 bases; bases outside gene matches: 1. The CDR3 spans 16 residues.

The V call is TRBV4-1, the J call TRBJ1-1; D is unresolved. This CDR3 is 13 amino acids long. CDR1 MGHRA and CDR2 YSYEKL come from the germline V gene. Trimming shortened V by 3 bases and J by 2 bases, and 7 bases separated the two germline ends. The CDR3 nucleotides read TGCGCCAGCAGCCACACATCCAACACTGAAGCTTTCTTT. Translating gives CASSHTSNTEAFF.

The chain joins TRBV10-1 to TRBJ1-4, with D maybe TRBD1 (6 bases). The germline V and J ends were trimmed by 6 bases and 7 bases, with 15 bases remaining between them. The CDR3 totals 14 residues. CDR1 is WNHNN and CDR2 is SYGVQD in the germline V gene (reference sequence). The chain's CDR3 is CASRATGWGEKLFF. The CDR3 region has the DNA TGCGCCAGCAGAGCTACAGGGTGGGGTGAAAAACTGTTTTTT.

This chain connects TRBV9 to TRBJ2-1; 13 bases fit TRBD2. This CDR3 region has 18 residues. Germline V lookup: CDR1 SGDLS, CDR2 YYNGEE. The ends lost 4 bases at V and 15 bases at J; junction bases unmatched: 22. CDR3 sequence (DNA): TGTGCCAGCAGCCCAAGACCCCGACAGGGACTAGCGGGGAGCCTTGCGTTCTTC. It encodes CASSPRPRQGLAGSLAFF.

This clone was seen a few times. This chain joins TRBV28 and TRBJ2-6; 8 bases align to TRBD1. V was clipped by 4 bases and J by 4 bases; unmatched bases: 12. This CDR3 contains 18 residues. CDR1 MDHEN and CDR2 SYDVKM come from the germline V gene. This CDR3 reads CASSSPTRTGTGANVLTF. The CDR3 DNA follows: TGTGCCAGCAGTTCCCCTACTCGGACAGGGACCGGGGCCAACGTCCTGACTTTC.

With respect to this clone: Mismatch with germline at one junction end may stem from a read error. This rearrangement joins TRBV10-3 to TRBJ2-4, with 16 positions matching TRBD2. In germline, CDR1 is ENHRY, CDR2 SYGVKD. This CDR3 contains 19 residues. CDR3 nucleotides: TGTGCCATCAGTGAGTCCGGGACTAGCGGGAGGGCCGCGTCAAACAGTCAGTACTTC. Its protein product is CAISESGTSGRAASNSQYF.

The chain links TRBV28 to TRBJ2-7; 11 positions match TRBD2. This CDR3 spans 14 amino acids. The V gene end was trimmed by 7 bases and the J gene end by 3 bases; junction bases not matched to a gene: 5. Germline loops: CDR1 MDHEN, CDR2 SYDVKM. CDR3 amino acids: CASTNSGRVYEQYF. DNA of the CDR3: TGTGCCAGCACCAATAGCGGGAGGGTCTACGAGCAGTACTTC. Supplemented by reference TRBV28 and TRBJ2-7, the full variable domain reads DVKVTQSSRYLVKRTGEKVFLECVQDMDHENMFWYRQDPGLGLRLIYFSYDVKMKEKGDIPEGYSVSREKKERFSLILESASTNQTSMYLCASTNSGRVYEQYFGPGTRLTVT.

The chain links TRBV15 to TRBJ2-2, with D possibly matching TRBD2 (6 bases). CDR3 length equals 16 residues. V lost 4 bases and J 4 bases, leaving 16 bases between the germline ends. Germline assignment: CDR1 LNHNV and CDR2 YYDKDF (reference sequence). CDR3 nucleotide sequence: TGTGCCACCAGCACGCGACAGACTAGGGGCACCGGGGAGCTGTTTTTT. Translation: CATSTRQTRGTGELFF. The entire variable domain, with the rest obtained from reference TRBV15 and TRBJ2-2, is as follows: DAMVIQNPRYQVTQFGKPVTLSCSQTLNHNVMYWYQQKSSQAPKLLFHYYDKDFNNEADTPDNFQSRRPNTSFCFLDIRSPGLGDTAMYLCATSTRQTRGTGELFFGEGSRLTVL.

V is TRBV6-4 and J is TRBJ1-4; D unclear. Per germline, CDR1 MRHNA and CDR2 SNTAGT. Trimming pared 7 bases from V and 4 bases from J, leaving 16 bases between. The CDR3 totals 15 residues. The CDR3 DNA reads as TGTGCCAGCAATGAATCGAGGGAGGGTAATGAAAAACTGTTTTTT. It specifies CASNESREGNEKLFF.

This clone was counted between two and nine times. The CDR3 is CASSQLAGGPDTQYF. The CDR3 nucleotides are TGTGCCAGCAGCCAACTGGCGGGAGGGCCGGATACGCAGTATTTT. The chain recombines TRBV16 with TRBJ2-3; 9 nucleotides align to TRBD2. Germline CDR1 reads KGHSY; CDR2 reads FQNENV. Trimming removed 2 bases from V and 6 bases from J; junction bases left unmatched: 6. This CDR3 has 15 amino acids.

This clone was seen more than once but under ten times. V and J are TRBV6-1 and TRBJ2-5; D possibly corresponds to TRBD1 (5 bases). Germline CDR1 MNHNS, CDR2 SASEGT. The CDR3 runs 14 residues. V dropped 6 bases and J dropped 0 bases, with 11 bases sitting between them. In DNA, the CDR3 is TGTGCCAGCAGCCATCAGGGATACCAAGAGACCCAGTACTTC. This translates into CASSHQGYQETQYF.

V usage is TRBV6-1 and J usage is TRBJ1-2; 9 bases match TRBD1. The V and J ends lost 5 bases and 7 bases, in that order; junction bases with no gene match: 8. CDR3 length: 14 residues. Germline CDR1 MNHNS, CDR2 SASEGT. CDR3 protein: CASSTPGQGGGYTF. Here the CDR3 DNA reads TGTGCCAGCAGTACACCGGGACAGGGAGGTGGCTACACCTTC.

The chain employs TRBV7-2 and TRBJ2-5; tentative D call: TRBD1 (6 bases). This CDR3 is 16 amino acids long. The V and J ends lost 1 base and 5 bases respectively, with 17 bases between them. Germline CDR1 SGHTA, CDR2 FQGNSA. CDR3 residues: CASSLVGQGSGETQYF. The CDR3 coding sequence is TGTGCCAGCAGCTTAGTGGGCCAGGGGTCGGGGGAGACCCAGTACTTC. The entire variable domain, with the rest obtained from reference TRBV7-2 and TRBJ2-5, is as follows: GAGVSQSPSNKVTEKGKDVELRCDPISGHTALYWYRQSLGQGLEFLIYFQGNSAPDKSGLPSDRFSAERTGGSVSTLTIQRTQQEDSAVYLCASSLVGQGSGETQYFGPGTRLLVL.

The chain carries TRBV5-1 and TRBJ2-3; 8 bases match TRBD2. This CDR3 region has 15 residues. The junction had 5 bases not matched to a gene; V was cut back by 0 bases and J by 5 bases. Germline V gives CDR1 SGHRS, CDR2 YFSETQ. The CDR3 here is CASSLDGRGGDTQYF. For the CDR3, the DNA is TGCGCCAGCAGCTTGGACGGGAGGGGGGGAGATACGCAGTATTTT.

The gene calls are TRBV4-1 and TRBJ2-1; the D gene is possibly TRBD2 (6 bases). The CDR3 is 13 residues long. The germline gives CDR1 MGHRA, CDR2 YSYEKL. Trimming took 0 bases from V and 8 from J, leaving 8 bases between them. CDR3 sequence (DNA): TGCGCCAGCAGCCAAGATTCGGGAGATGAGCAGTTCTTC. Amino acids: CASSQDSGDEQFF.

The V and J genes are TRBV27 and TRBJ2-7; maybe TRBD1 (6 bases). Between the trimmed V and J ends, which lost 3 bases and 0 bases, there was a span of 12 bases. Germline lookup yields CDR1 MNHEY and CDR2 SMNVEV (reference sequence). CDR3 length: 15 residues. In DNA, the CDR3 is TGTGCCAGCAGTTTTCGGGACACCGTCTCCTACGAGCAGTACTTC. Protein: CASSFRDTVSYEQYF.

This clone has a handful of counts. V gene TRBV11-2 combines with J gene TRBJ2-1; 8 nucleotides agree with TRBD2. Unmatched junction bases numbered 9, after V lost 1 base and J lost 4 bases. The length of the CDR3 is 17 residues. The germline gives CDR1 SGHAT, CDR2 FQNNGV. The CDR3 loop is CASSLVGGTSPYNEQFF. In DNA form, the CDR3 reads TGTGCCAGCAGCTTAGTCGGGGGGACTAGTCCTTACAATGAGCAGTTCTTC.

Remarks on this clone: Other DNA sequences in this specimen translate into the identical CDR3. The chain combines TRBV6-6 with TRBJ2-7; D gene unclear. The germline V and J ends were trimmed by 2 bases and 3 bases, with 2 bases remaining between them. CDR1 is MNHNY, CDR2 SVGAGI, per germline (reference sequence). The CDR3 is made up of 11 amino acids. The CDR3, as DNA: TGTGCCAGCAGTTACCTCTACGAGCAGTACTTC. Translating gives CASSYLYEQYF.

The chain carries TRBV28 and TRBJ2-1; 7 positions agree with TRBD2. CDR3 size: 14 residues. Trimming removed 6 bases from V and 10 bases from J; junction bases left unmatched: 12. In germline, CDR1 is MDHEN, CDR2 SYDVKM. The CDR3 nucleotides read TGTGCCAGCAGACCGGGGAGGGAGGGTGGGGAGCAGTTCTTC. Encoded protein: CASRPGREGGEQFF.

The V gene is TRBV9, the J gene TRBJ2-5; no reliable D call. Looked up from germline, CDR1 is SGDLS and CDR2 is YYNGEE. V was cut by 4 bases and J by 7 bases, with 8 bases left in between. The CDR3 runs to 11 residues. In nucleotides, the CDR3 is TGTGCCAGCAGCCAGGATTCGACCCAGTACTTC. It translates to CASSQDSTQYF.

The V call is TRBV7-9, the J call TRBJ1-4; D is possibly TRBD1 (6 bases). The V gene lost 5 bases and the J gene lost 8 bases, with 15 bases spanning the gap. Germline V gives CDR1 SEHNR, CDR2 FQNEAQ (reference sequence). The CDR3 consists of 14 residues. The CDR3 nucleotides read TGTGCCAGCAGCCCGGCGGGGGCGTGGGAAAAACTGTTTTTT. Its protein is CASSPAGAWEKLFF.

The chain joins TRBV5-1 to TRBJ2-5, with D possibly being TRBD2 (6 bases). The length of the CDR3 is 16 residues. With 4 bases removed from V and 6 bases from J, the gap between germline ends came to 22 bases. Germline CDR1 and CDR2: SGHRS and YFSETQ. The CDR3 region is CASSVDQRGGSKTQYF. Written as DNA, the CDR3 is TGCGCCAGCAGCGTCGACCAGAGAGGAGGGTCGAAGACCCAGTACTTC. Variable domain in full (rest from reference TRBV5-1 and TRBJ2-5): KAGVTQTPRYLIKTRGQQVTLSCSPISGHRSVSWYQQTPGQGLQFLFEYFSETQRNKGNFPGRFSGRQFSNSRSEMNVSTLELGDSALYLCASSVDQRGGSKTQYFGPGTRLLVL.

Only one count was recorded for this clone. Other DNA variants within this sample encode the same CDR3. The chain links TRBV28 to TRBJ1-4, with D unresolved. This CDR3 has 14 amino acids. Germline CDR1 is MDHEN and CDR2 is SYDVKM. V was cut by 2 bases and J by 6 bases, with 10 bases left in between. CDR3 sequence: CASSLGGADEKLFF. CDR3 coding DNA: TGTGCCAGCAGTTTAGGAGGTGCGGATGAAAAACTGTTTTTT.

V usage is TRBV6-1 and J usage is TRBJ1-5, with TRBD1 identical over 9 bases. With 4 bases clipped from V and 2 bases from J, the junction kept 6 bases outside the gene matches. The length of the CDR3 is 16 residues. The germline CDR1 and CDR2 sequences are MNHNS and SASEGT. The CDR3 DNA is TGTGCCAGCAGTGCAACTGACAGGGGGGGCAATCAGCCCCAGCATTTT. Translated: CASSATDRGGNQPQHF.

The chain employs TRBV4-2 and TRBJ2-1, with TRBD2 identical over 11 bases. V shed 1 base and J 10 bases; nucleotides not matched to a gene: 6. Germline loops: CDR1 LGHNA, CDR2 YNFKEQ. The CDR3 loop spans 15 amino acids. The CDR3 loop reads CASSQGGTSGYEQFF. CDR3 nucleotide sequence: TGTGCCAGCAGCCAAGGGGGGACTAGCGGTTACGAGCAGTTCTTC.

The chain recombines TRBV27 with TRBJ2-1; 7 bases agree with TRBD1. CDR1 is MNHEY and CDR2 is SMNVEV in the germline V gene (reference sequence). The V gene end was trimmed by 5 bases and the J gene end by 6 bases; junction bases not matched to a gene: 10. The CDR3 is 15 residues long. The CDR3 protein is CASSPFPGQFNEQFF. As DNA, the CDR3 is TGTGCCAGCAGTCCTTTCCCGGGACAGTTCAATGAGCAGTTCTTC.